The 32 T cell receptor beta chains below come from one sample, sequenced in a study of blood T cell repertoires in COVID-19. TCRdb keeps only in-frame clones here, not all; method: immunoSEQ multiplex PCR. The profile covers a few hundred thousand clones, with 70% to 90% appearing a single time and more than 4% taken by the ten largest. The source material was PBMCs or T cells enriched from blood (not recorded which). Every receptor here comes from a woman aged 25 to 39 who had been exposed to COVID-19.

This clone was found once. The chain combines TRBV13 with TRBJ1-2; TRBD1 might be the D (6 bases). Germline assignment: CDR1 PRHDT and CDR2 FYEKMQ (reference sequence). The germline V and J ends were trimmed by 5 bases and 6 bases, with 13 bases remaining between them. CDR3 size: 13 residues. The CDR3 DNA reads TGTGCCAGCAGCCCGGTCCACAGGGATGGCTACACCTTC. The encoded protein is CASSPVHRDGYTF.

The rearrangement uses TRBV6-5 and TRBJ2-7; TRBD1 agrees at 11 bases. This CDR3 spans 16 amino acids. Germline CDR1 is MNHEY and CDR2 is SVGAGI. J gave up 6 bases and V 4 bases, and 11 bases lay outside the gene matches. The DNA of the CDR3 is TGTGCCAGCAGTTCGACGCCCTCCGGGACAGGGGGCGAGCAGTACTTC. Its translation is CASSSTPSGTGGEQYF.

The rearrangement links TRBV2 to TRBJ1-5, with 7 nucleotides matching TRBD1. In germline, CDR1 is SNHLY, CDR2 FYNNEI. The CDR3 has 14 amino acids. V lost 5 bases to trimming and J lost 9 bases; unmatched junction nucleotides: 10. For the CDR3, the DNA is TGTGCCAGCAGTAGGGACAGCTCCTTGCGGCCCCAGCATTTT. It codes for CASSRDSSLRPQHF.

The chain carries TRBV5-1 and TRBJ2-1, with 7 bases aligning to TRBD2. Germline assignment: CDR1 SGHRS and CDR2 YFSETQ. V shed 6 bases, J shed 3 bases, and the junction held 9 bases outside the gene matches. The CDR3 totals 15 residues. CDR3 sequence (DNA): TGCGCCAGCACCGAAACTAGCGATTACTACAATGAGCAGTTCTTC. It is translated as CASTETSDYYNEQFF.

The chain carries TRBV4-2 and TRBJ1-2; 8 nucleotides agree with TRBD1. The CDR3 length is 16 residues. CDR1 and CDR2 from the germline V gene are LGHNA and YNFKEQ. V gave up 0 bases and J gave up 3 bases; unmatched junction bases: 6. CDR3: CASSQEASGGYYGYTF. The CDR3 DNA follows: TGTGCCAGCAGCCAAGAGGCGTCAGGGGGCTACTATGGCTACACCTTC.

V and J are TRBV10-3 and TRBJ2-3; 8 bases line up with TRBD2. This CDR3 contains 15 residues. Germline lookup yields CDR1 ENHRY and CDR2 SYGVKD. V trimming: 4 bases; J trimming: 1 base; junction bases outside the gene matches: 4. CDR3 in DNA: TGTGCCATCAGTGGGGGTAGCGGGGGCACAGATACGCAGTATTTT. Translation: CAISGGSGGTDTQYF.

The rearrangement links TRBV4-2 to TRBJ2-7; TRBD2 matches at 7 bases. V trimming: 1 base; J trimming: 4 bases; junction bases outside the gene matches: 10. There are 16 residues in the CDR3. Germline CDR1 LGHNA, CDR2 YNFKEQ. The CDR3 sequence is CASSQGQPSGFYEQYF. As DNA, the CDR3 is TGTGCCAGCAGCCAAGGCCAGCCTAGCGGTTTTTACGAGCAGTACTTC.

In this sample, this clone turned up a few times. This chain joins TRBV11-2 and TRBJ2-1, with TRBD1 matching over 8 bases. CDR1 is SGHAT and CDR2 is FQNNGV in the germline V gene. This CDR3 region has 14 residues. V dropped 4 bases and J dropped 3; count of bases not matched to a gene: 2. CDR3 sequence: CASSYRGNYNEQFF. The CDR3 bases are TGTGCCAGCAGCTACAGGGGGAACTACAATGAGCAGTTCTTC.

The chain recombines TRBV28 with TRBJ1-2; 9 bases fit TRBD1. The CDR3 contains 14 residues. Germline V gene sequence: CDR1 MDHEN, CDR2 SYDVKM. V shed 4 bases, J shed 6 bases, and the junction held 6 bases outside the gene matches. The CDR3 DNA sequence: TGTGCCAGCAGTTCGGGACAGGGAAGCGATGGCTACACCTTC. Translated, it gives CASSSGQGSDGYTF.

As DNA, the CDR3 is TGTGCCAGCAGTGAAGGGGCAGGGGGTGTTGGCTACACCTTC. This translates into CASSEGAGGVGYTF. This sequence joins TRBV2 and TRBJ1-2, with 7 bases matching TRBD1. V lost 1 base to trimming and J lost 7 bases; unmatched junction nucleotides: 6. The CDR3 runs to 14 residues. Germline V gives CDR1 SNHLY, CDR2 FYNNEI.

In this sample, this clone turned up a few times. V usage is TRBV9 and J usage is TRBJ1-1; D is ambiguous. Germline V gives CDR1 SGDLS, CDR2 YYNGEE. CDR3 length equals 15 residues. Trimming removed 0 bases from V and 0 bases from J, with 9 bases in between. For the CDR3, the DNA is TGTGCCAGCAGCGTAGGTGCCGACATGAACACTGAAGCTTTCTTT. Its translation: CASSVGADMNTEAFF.

Here the CDR3 DNA reads TGTGCCAGCTCAAACCTCCGGGACAGGGGTCTATCGGGACCCCTCCACTTT. It encodes CASSNLRDRGLSGPLHF. The chain couples TRBV18 to TRBJ1-6, with 10 bases lining up with TRBD1. This CDR3 is 17 amino acids long. CDR1 and CDR2 from the germline V gene are KGHSH and LQKENI. V dropped 5 bases and J dropped 12; count of bases not matched to a gene: 16. Combining the CDR3 with reference TRBV18 and TRBJ1-6 gives the whole variable domain NAGVMQNPRHLVRRRGQEARLRCSPMKGHSHVYWYRQLPEEGLKFMVYLQKENIIDESGMPKERFSAEFPKEGPSILRIQQVVRGDSAAYFCASSNLRDRGLSGPLHFGNGTRLTVT.

J is TRBJ1-5 and V is TRBV6-5, with a weak D call TRBD1 (5 bases). Germline-derived CDR1 and CDR2 are MNHEY and SVGAGI. Deletions cut 7 bases from V and 4 bases from J, with 11 bases between. This CDR3 region has 13 residues. In DNA form, the CDR3 reads TGTGCCAGCATCCTACAGGAGAATCAGCCCCAGCATTTT. Its translation: CASILQENQPQHF.

The chain joins TRBV28 to TRBJ2-3; D is ambiguous. V dropped 4 bases and J dropped 6 bases, with 11 bases sitting between them. Germline V CDR1 and CDR2: MDHEN, SYDVKM. This CDR3 has 13 residues. DNA for the CDR3: TGTGCCAGCAGTTCCACTAACCAGGATACGCAGTATTTT. This translates into CASSSTNQDTQYF.

The chain recombines TRBV30 with TRBJ1-1, with 7 bases identical to TRBD1. From germline, CDR1 is GTSNPN and CDR2 SVGIG (reference sequence). This CDR3 has 11 amino acids. The trim removed 2 bases at V and 8 bases at J, leaving 2 bases unmatched. CDR3 amino acids: CAWSRTGEAFF. The CDR3 DNA is TGTGCCTGGAGTCGGACAGGCGAAGCTTTCTTT.

The chain joins TRBV30 to TRBJ1-4; D is possibly TRBD1 (6 bases). The CDR3 is 15 amino acids. The V gene lost 5 bases and the J gene lost 8 bases, with 21 bases spanning the gap. Germline V lookup: CDR1 GTSNPN, CDR2 SVGIG (reference sequence). For the CDR3, the DNA is TGTGCCTGGGGATGGGGGGGCCTCGGTCGCGAAAAACTGTTTTTT. Its protein is CAWGWGGLGREKLFF.

This rearrangement joins TRBV29-1 to TRBJ1-2; perhaps TRBD1 as D (6 bases). Trimming shortened V by 7 bases and J by 7 bases, and 22 bases separated the two germline ends. Germline V gives CDR1 SQVTM, CDR2 ANQGSEA. This CDR3 has 14 amino acids. The CDR3 DNA sequence: TGCAGCGCTTCCACAGGGACTCGGGAGGGTGGCTACACCTTC. Translation gives CSASTGTREGGYTF.

The chain recombines TRBV21-1 with TRBJ2-7; TRBD2 is taken as the D call from the table, unchecked against the DNA. TRBV21-1 is annotated as a pseudogene. The CDR3 is made up of 15 amino acids. CDR3 in amino acids: CASSPRGLSSYEQYF. CDR3 nucleotides: TGTGCCAGCAGCCCCCGGGGACTGAGCTCCTACGAGCAGTACTTC.

CDR3 region: CAISDGGDTGELFF. The CDR3 DNA sequence: TGTGCCATCAGTGATGGAGGGGACACCGGGGAGCTGTTTTTT. The rearrangement uses TRBV10-3 and TRBJ2-2, with a tentative D call TRBD2 (6 bases). This CDR3 has 14 amino acids. Germline loops: CDR1 ENHRY, CDR2 SYGVKD. V lost 3 bases, J lost 3 bases, and 8 bases lay in between.

J is TRBJ1-1 and V is TRBV5-4; D is ambiguous. Trimming took 5 bases from V and 8 from J, leaving 13 bases between them. The CDR3 is 12 residues long. In germline, CDR1 is SGHNT, CDR2 YYREEE (reference sequence). As DNA, the CDR3 is TGTGCCAGCAGTCGCGATTCAGGAGAAGCTTTCTTT. Its protein is CASSRDSGEAFF.

The genes are TRBV11-3 and TRBJ1-4, with 8 positions matching TRBD1. The V gene end was trimmed by 6 bases and the J gene end by 4 bases; junction bases not matched to a gene: 7. Per germline, CDR1 SGHNT and CDR2 YENEEA. This CDR3 is built from 15 residues. The CDR3 coding sequence is TGTGCCAGCAGTTCTCGGACAGGGTTTAATGAAAAACTGTTTTTT. This sequence encodes CASSSRTGFNEKLFF.

V is TRBV29-1 and J is TRBJ2-5; TRBD1 is a possible D gene (6 bases). Between the trimmed V and J ends, which lost 3 bases and 2 bases, there was a span of 19 bases. CDR1 and CDR2 from the germline V gene are SQVTM and ANQGSEA. CDR3 size: 16 residues. In nucleotides, the CDR3 is TGCAGCGTTGAGCCCCGAGGGGACACCTCACAAGAGACCCAGTACTTC. This translates into CSVEPRGDTSQETQYF.

This sequence joins TRBV30 and TRBJ2-3; TRBD2 aligns across 8 bases. Germline loops: CDR1 GTSNPN, CDR2 SVGIG (reference sequence). CDR3 length: 13 amino acids. V was pared by 7 bases and J by 4 bases, with 7 bases of the junction left unmatched. The CDR3 DNA follows: TGTGCCTTCCAAGAAGCGGGGGCAGATACGCAGTATTTT. Its translation: CAFQEAGADTQYF.

This rearrangement joins TRBV30 to TRBJ1-2, with 7 bases matching TRBD1. The CDR3 runs to 13 residues. Trimming removed 2 bases from V and 4 bases from J; junction bases left unmatched: 4. Germline V gene data show CDR1 as GTSNPN and CDR2 as SVGIG (reference sequence). Here the CDR3 DNA reads TGTGCCTGGAGTCCGGGACAGTCCTATGGCTACACCTTC. This encodes CAWSPGQSYGYTF.

The chain links TRBV10-3 to TRBJ1-1; 9 bases line up with TRBD1. Per germline, CDR1 ENHRY and CDR2 SYGVKD. The CDR3 runs to 15 residues. The V gene end was trimmed by 4 bases and the J gene end by 6 bases; junction bases not matched to a gene: 9. Here the CDR3 DNA reads TGTGCCATCAGTGGAACGACAGGGGGTCCGTCTGAAGCTTTCTTT. Residues: CAISGTTGGPSEAFF.

J is TRBJ2-2 and V is TRBV30; TRBD1 is a possible D gene (6 bases). CDR1 and CDR2 (germline): GTSNPN, SVGIG (reference sequence). Trimming took 3 bases from V and 1 from J, leaving 6 bases between them. The CDR3 sequence is 13 residues long. Here the CDR3 DNA reads TGTGCCTGGAGGGGACAGAACACCGGGGAGCTGTTTTTT. Encoded protein: CAWRGQNTGELFF.

The gene calls are TRBV28 and TRBJ2-7, with a tentative D call TRBD2 (5 bases). Germline CDR1 and CDR2: MDHEN and SYDVKM. Trimming pared 5 bases from V and 0 bases from J, leaving 11 bases between. CDR3 length: 14 amino acids. This CDR3 reads CASSPAGSSYEQYF. In nucleotides, the CDR3 is TGTGCCAGCAGTCCCGCGGGTTCCTCCTACGAGCAGTACTTC.

V and J are TRBV10-1 and TRBJ1-1; no clear D gene. Trimming removed 3 bases from V and 0 bases from J, with 8 bases in between. Germline-derived CDR1 and CDR2 are WNHNN and SYGVQD (reference sequence). The CDR3 spans 14 residues. DNA of the CDR3: TGCGCCAGCAGTGAAGAGGCATTGAACACTGAAGCTTTCTTT. Translation gives CASSEEALNTEAFF.

The V gene is TRBV7-8, the J gene TRBJ1-2; 9 bases line up with TRBD1. V lost 5 bases to trimming and J lost 8 bases; unmatched junction nucleotides: 9. This CDR3 is built from 14 residues. Germline V gene lookup returns CDR1 SGHVS and CDR2 FQNEAQ. DNA of the CDR3: TGTGCCAGCAGCCCACAGGGGGCGGGTCCCGGCTACACCTTC. This codes for CASSPQGAGPGYTF.

This chain joins TRBV3-1 (or the pseudogene TRBV3-2) and TRBJ2-1; the match to TRBD2 covers 8 bases. CDR1 and CDR2 (germline): LGHDT, YNNKEL (reference sequence). This CDR3 has 15 amino acids. J was trimmed by 8 bases and V by 1 base; bases with no gene match: 7. The CDR3 is CASSQGTSNFDEQFF. The CDR3 bases are TGTGCCAGCAGCCAAGGGACTAGCAATTTCGATGAGCAGTTCTTC.

This chain connects TRBV3-1 (or the pseudogene TRBV3-2) to TRBJ2-3; 9 bases agree with TRBD2. Trimming took 3 bases from V and 0 from J; bases not matched to a gene: 16. Germline V gives CDR1 LGHDT, CDR2 YNNKEL (reference sequence). The CDR3 runs 20 residues. The CDR3: CASSQTPGRGGMVSTDTQYF. The CDR3 DNA follows: TGTGCCAGCAGCCAGACCCCCGGGCGGGGGGGCATGGTGAGCACAGATACGCAGTATTTT.

J is TRBJ1-1 and V is TRBV11-3; D is unclear. This CDR3 region has 13 residues. Germline values: CDR1 SGHNT, CDR2 YENEEA. V was clipped by 5 bases and J by 6 bases, with 13 bases between them. This chain's CDR3 is CASSPTKRAEAFF. The CDR3 nucleotides are TGTGCCAGCAGCCCGACCAAACGGGCTGAAGCTTTCTTT.